The sequence of this T cell receptor beta chain was determined in a study of T cell responses to AZD1222 COVID-19 vaccine. Profiling relied on immunoSEQ multiplex PCR, and the TCRdb table lists in-frame clones only, not all of them. The table has more than 110,000 clones, about 91% seen once. Trimming shortened V by 0 bases and J by 5 bases, and 9 bases separated the two germline ends. The CDR3 contains 13 residues. Per the germline V gene, CDR1 is SGHNT and CDR2 is YYREEE (reference sequence). The sequencing here drew on peripheral blood, taken on day 0 of AZD1222 vaccination. The sequence came from an adult in good health. The chain links TRBV5-4 to TRBJ2-7; tentative D call: TRBD1 (6 bases). Here the CDR3 reads CASSLGGGNEQYF. CDR3 nucleotides: TGTGCCAGCAGCTTGGGAGGGGGAAACGAGCAGTACTTC.